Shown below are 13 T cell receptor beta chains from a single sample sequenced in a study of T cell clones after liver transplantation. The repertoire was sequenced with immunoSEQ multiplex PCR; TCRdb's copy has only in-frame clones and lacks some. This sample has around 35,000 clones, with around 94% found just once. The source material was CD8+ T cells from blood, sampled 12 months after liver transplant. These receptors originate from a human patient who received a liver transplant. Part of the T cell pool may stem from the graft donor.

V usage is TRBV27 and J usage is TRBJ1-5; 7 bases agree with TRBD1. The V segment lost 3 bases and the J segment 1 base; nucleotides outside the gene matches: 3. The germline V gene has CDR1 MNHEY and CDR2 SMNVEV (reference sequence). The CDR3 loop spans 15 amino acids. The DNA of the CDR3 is TGTGCCAGCAGTTTTAGCAGGGGGAGCAATCAGCCCCAGCATTTT. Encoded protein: CASSFSRGSNQPQHF.

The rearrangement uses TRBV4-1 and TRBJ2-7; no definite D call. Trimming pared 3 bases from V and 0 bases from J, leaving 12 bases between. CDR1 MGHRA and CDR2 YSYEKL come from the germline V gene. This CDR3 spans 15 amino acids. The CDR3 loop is CASSQGITPSYEQYF. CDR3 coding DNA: TGCGCCAGCAGCCAGGGAATCACACCCTCCTACGAGCAGTACTTC.

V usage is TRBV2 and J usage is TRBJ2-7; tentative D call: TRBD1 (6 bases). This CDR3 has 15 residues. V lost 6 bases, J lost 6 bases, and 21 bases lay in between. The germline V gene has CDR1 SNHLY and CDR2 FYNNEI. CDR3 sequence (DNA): TGTGCCAGCAGCCATTCTCCGGGACAAGACTCCGAGCAGTACTTC. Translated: CASSHSPGQDSEQYF.

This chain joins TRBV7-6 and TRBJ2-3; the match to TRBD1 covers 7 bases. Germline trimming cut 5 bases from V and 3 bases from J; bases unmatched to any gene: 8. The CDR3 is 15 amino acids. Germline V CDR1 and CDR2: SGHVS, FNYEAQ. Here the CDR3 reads CASSPHPGQTDTQYF. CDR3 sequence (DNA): TGTGCCAGCAGCCCCCACCCGGGACAGACAGATACGCAGTATTTT.

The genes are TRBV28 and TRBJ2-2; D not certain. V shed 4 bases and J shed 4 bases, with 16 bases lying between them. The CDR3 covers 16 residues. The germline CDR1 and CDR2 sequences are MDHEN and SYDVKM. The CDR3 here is CASSWDSSLGTGELFF. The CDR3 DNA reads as TGTGCCAGCAGTTGGGATTCCTCGTTGGGCACCGGGGAGCTGTTTTTT.

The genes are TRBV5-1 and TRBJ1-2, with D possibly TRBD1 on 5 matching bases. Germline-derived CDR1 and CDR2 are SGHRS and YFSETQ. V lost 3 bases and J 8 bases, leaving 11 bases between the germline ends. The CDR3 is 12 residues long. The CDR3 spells CASSSPGAGYTF. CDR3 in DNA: TGCGCCAGCAGCTCGCCTGGGGCCGGCTACACCTTC.

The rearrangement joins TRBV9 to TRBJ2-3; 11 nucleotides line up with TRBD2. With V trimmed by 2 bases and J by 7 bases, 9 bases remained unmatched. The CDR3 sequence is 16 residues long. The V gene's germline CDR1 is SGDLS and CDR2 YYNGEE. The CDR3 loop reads CASSVGGTSGLNTQYF. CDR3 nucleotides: TGTGCCAGCAGCGTTGGGGGGACTAGCGGATTGAATACGCAGTATTTT.

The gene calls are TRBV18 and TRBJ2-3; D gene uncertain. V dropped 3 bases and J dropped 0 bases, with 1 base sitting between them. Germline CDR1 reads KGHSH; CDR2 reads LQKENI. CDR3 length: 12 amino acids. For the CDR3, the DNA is TGTGCCAGCTCACCTAGCACAGATACGCAGTATTTT. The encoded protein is CASSPSTDTQYF.

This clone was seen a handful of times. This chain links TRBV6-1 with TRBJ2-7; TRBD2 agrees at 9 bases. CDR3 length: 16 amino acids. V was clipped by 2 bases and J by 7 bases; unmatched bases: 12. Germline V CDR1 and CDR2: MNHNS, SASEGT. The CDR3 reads CASSEPQAGGSREQYF. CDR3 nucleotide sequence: TGTGCCAGCAGTGAACCACAAGCGGGAGGCTCTCGGGAGCAGTACTTC.

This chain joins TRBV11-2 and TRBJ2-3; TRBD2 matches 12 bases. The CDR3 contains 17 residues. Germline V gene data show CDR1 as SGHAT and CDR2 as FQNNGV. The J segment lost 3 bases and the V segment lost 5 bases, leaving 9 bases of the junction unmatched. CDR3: CASSARTSGEITDTQYF. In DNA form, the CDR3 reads TGTGCCAGCAGCGCGCGGACTAGCGGGGAGATTACAGATACGCAGTATTTT.

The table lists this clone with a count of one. CDR3 in DNA: TGTGCCACAAGACAGAGAGGGGCAGATACGCAGTATTTT. It translates to CATRQRGADTQYF. The V call is TRBV6-5, the J call TRBJ2-3; the D call may be TRBD1 or TRBD2 (5 bases each). The CDR3 length is 13 residues. V was pared by 10 bases and J by 4 bases, with 15 bases between. Germline CDR1 MNHEY, CDR2 SVGAGI.

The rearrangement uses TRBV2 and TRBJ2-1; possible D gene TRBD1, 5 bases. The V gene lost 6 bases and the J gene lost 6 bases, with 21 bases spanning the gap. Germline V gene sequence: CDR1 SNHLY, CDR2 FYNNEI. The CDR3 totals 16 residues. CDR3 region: CASRTSLVKGFNEQFF. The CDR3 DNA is TGTGCCAGCAGAACCTCCCTAGTGAAGGGGTTCAATGAGCAGTTCTTC.

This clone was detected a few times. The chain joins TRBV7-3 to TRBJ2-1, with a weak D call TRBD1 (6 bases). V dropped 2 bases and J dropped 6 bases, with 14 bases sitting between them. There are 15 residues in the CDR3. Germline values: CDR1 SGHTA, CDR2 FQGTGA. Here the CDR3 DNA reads TGTGCCAGCAGCTTAGTGAAGGACAGACCCAATGAGCAGTTCTTC. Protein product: CASSLVKDRPNEQFF.